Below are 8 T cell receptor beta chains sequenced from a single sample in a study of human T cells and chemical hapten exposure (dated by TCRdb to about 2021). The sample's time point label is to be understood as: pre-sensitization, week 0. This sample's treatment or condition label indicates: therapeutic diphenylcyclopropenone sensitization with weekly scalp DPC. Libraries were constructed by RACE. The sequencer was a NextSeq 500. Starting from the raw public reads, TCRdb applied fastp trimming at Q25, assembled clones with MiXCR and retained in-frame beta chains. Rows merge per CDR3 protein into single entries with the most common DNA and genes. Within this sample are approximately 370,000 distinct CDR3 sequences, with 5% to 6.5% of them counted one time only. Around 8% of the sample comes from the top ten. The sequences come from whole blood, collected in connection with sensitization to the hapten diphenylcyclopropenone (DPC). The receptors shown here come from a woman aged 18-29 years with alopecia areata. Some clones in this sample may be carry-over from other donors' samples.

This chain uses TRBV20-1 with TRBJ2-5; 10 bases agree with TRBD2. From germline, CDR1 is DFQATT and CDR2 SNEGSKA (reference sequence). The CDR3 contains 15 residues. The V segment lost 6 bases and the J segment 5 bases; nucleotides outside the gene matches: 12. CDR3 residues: CSAEYSSGGLETQYF. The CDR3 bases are TGCAGTGCAGAATACTCTAGCGGGGGATTGGAGACCCAGTACTTC.

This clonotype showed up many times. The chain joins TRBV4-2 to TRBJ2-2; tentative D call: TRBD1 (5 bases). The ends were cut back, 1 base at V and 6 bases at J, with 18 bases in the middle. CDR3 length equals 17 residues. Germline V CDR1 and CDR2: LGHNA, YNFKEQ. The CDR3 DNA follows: TGTGCCAGCAGCCAAGGGGGCCTCCCTCCCCAAGCCGGGGAGCTGTTTTTT. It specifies CASSQGGLPPQAGELFF.

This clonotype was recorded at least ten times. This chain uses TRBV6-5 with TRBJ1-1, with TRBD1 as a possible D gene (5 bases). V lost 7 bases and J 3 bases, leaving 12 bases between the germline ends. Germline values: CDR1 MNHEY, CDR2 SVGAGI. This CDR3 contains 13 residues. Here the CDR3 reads CASTWGTDTEAFF. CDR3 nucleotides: TGTGCCAGCACTTGGGGGACTGACACTGAAGCTTTCTTT.

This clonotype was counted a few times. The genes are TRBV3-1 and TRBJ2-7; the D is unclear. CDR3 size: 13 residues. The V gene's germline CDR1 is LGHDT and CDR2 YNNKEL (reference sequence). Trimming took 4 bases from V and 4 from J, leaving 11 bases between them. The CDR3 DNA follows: TGTGCCAGCAGCCCGCGGAACGGTTACGAGCAGTACTTC. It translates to CASSPRNGYEQYF.

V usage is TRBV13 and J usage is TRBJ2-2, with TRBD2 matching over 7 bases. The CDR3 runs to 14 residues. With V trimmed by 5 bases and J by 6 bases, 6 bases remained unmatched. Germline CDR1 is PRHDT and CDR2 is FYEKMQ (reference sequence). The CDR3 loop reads CASSIRLASGELFF. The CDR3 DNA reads TGTGCCAGCAGCATCAGACTAGCTTCCGGGGAGCTGTTTTTT.

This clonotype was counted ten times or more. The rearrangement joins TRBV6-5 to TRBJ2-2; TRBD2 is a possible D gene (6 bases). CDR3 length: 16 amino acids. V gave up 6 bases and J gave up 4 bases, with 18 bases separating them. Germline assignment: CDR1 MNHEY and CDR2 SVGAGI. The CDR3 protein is CASRPRGFYSTGELFF. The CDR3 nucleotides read TGTGCCAGCAGACCACGGGGGTTTTATAGCACCGGGGAGCTGTTTTTT.

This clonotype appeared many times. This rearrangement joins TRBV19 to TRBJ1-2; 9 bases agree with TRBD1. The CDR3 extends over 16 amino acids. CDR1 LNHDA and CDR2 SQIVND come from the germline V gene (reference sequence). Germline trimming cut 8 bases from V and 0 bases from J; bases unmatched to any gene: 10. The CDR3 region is CASPTSGQGPNYGYTF. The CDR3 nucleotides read TGTGCCAGTCCAACCTCGGGACAGGGTCCTAACTATGGCTACACCTTC.

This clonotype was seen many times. The DNA for the CDR3 is TGTGCCACCAGTGATGACTCTAGGGGAGGAGAGTTCTTC. Protein: CATSDDSRGGEFF. This rearrangement joins TRBV24-1 to TRBJ2-1, with D possibly matching TRBD2 (6 bases). This CDR3 spans 13 amino acids. The germline V and J ends were trimmed by 3 bases and 14 bases, with 16 bases remaining between them. The germline V gene encodes CDR1 KGHDR and CDR2 SFDVKD.